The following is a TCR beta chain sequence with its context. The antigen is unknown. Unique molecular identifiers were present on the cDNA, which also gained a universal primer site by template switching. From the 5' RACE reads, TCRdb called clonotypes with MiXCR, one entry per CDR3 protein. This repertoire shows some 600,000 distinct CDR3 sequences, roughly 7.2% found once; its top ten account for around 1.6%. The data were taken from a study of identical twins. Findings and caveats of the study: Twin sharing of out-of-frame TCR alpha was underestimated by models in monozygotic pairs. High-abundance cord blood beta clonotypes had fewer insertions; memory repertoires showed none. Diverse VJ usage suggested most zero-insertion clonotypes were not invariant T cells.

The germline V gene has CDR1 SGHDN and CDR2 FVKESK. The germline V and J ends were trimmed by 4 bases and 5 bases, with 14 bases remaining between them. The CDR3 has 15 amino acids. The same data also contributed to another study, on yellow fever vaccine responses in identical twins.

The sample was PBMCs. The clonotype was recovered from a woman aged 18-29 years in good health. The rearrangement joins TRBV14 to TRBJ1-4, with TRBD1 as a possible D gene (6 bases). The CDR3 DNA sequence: TGTGCCAGCAGCCGAACAGGGAAGTTCAATGAAAAACTGTTTTTT. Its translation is CASSRTGKFNEKLFF.